The clone carrying this T cell receptor beta chain was counted between two and nine times. The data derive from a study of cytomegalovirus exposure and HLA in healthy donors. V lost 5 bases and J 7 bases, leaving 13 bases between the germline ends. The CDR3 sequence is 14 residues long. Amplification used 60 Vbeta primers and 13 Jbeta primers. Produced via immunoSEQ multiplex PCR; TCRdb's table is partial and in-frame only. The sample shows roughly 56,000 clones, more than 60% of them seen only once. The clonotype originates from a man in his fifties in good health and CMV-seropositive. The genes are TRBV5-3 and TRBJ1-6; weak D call: TRBD1 (6 bases). TRBV5-3 is annotated as an ORF whose role is uncertain. Sequenced material: PBMCs. In DNA, the CDR3 is TGTGCCAGAAGTTGGGCAGGGGTGAATTCACCCCTCCACTTT. Protein: CARSWAGVNSPLHF.